The sequence of this T cell receptor beta chain was determined in a study of T cell responses to AZD1222 COVID-19 vaccine. V was pared by 4 bases and J by 3 bases, with 11 bases of the junction left unmatched. CDR1 SGHTS and CDR2 YDEGEE come from the germline V gene. This CDR3 has 16 amino acids. Study conclusions and caveats: An increase in Spike-specific TCR breadth and depth was observed after two AZD1222 doses. Spike as a whole was targeted by vaccine-associated CD4 TCRs, dominant at 160-218 and 743-854. Nearly half of spike-specific TCRs reportedly target variant regions that are unmutated in the B.1.351 and B.1.1.7 variants. In a largely white British group with more females than males, clonal diversity was possibly underestimated.

In regard to this clone: Its antigen is as yet unknown.

Data came from immunoSEQ multiplex PCR; TCRdb stores just in-frame clones and leaves some out. The table records 110,000 to 150,000 clones, roughly 91% of them present only once. Sequencing used peripheral blood, obtained 28 days after the second AZD1222 dose. The TCR originated in an adult who received the AZD1222 COVID-19 vaccine. The V and J genes are TRBV5-8 and TRBJ2-3, with 7 bases matching TRBD2. The DNA for the CDR3 is TGTGCCAGCAGCCTGAAGCGGGGCCAAGGGACAGATACGCAGTATTTT. Translation: CASSLKRGQGTDTQYF.